One sample yielded the 23 T cell receptor beta chains listed below, sequenced in a study of metastatic and nonmetastatic thyroid tumors. All patients were treatment-naive before thyroid surgery. TCRdb re-called clones via MiXCR from the PCR reads. The table lists 15,000 to 25,000 clones, 25% to 30% of them singletons. The specimen was blood. Receptors originate from a male donor with papillary thyroid cancer or a benign thyroid nodule (not recorded which). Some clones in this sample may be carry-over from other donors' samples.

The chain links TRBV9 to TRBJ2-5; no firm D call. This CDR3 is 17 amino acids long. Per the germline V gene, CDR1 is SGDLS and CDR2 is YYNGEE. Between the trimmed V and J ends, which lost 3 bases and 4 bases, there was a span of 22 bases. As DNA, the CDR3 is TGTGCCAGCAGCGGACGCGCCGGACCGATGTTGGTAGAGACCCAGTACTTC. As protein: CASSGRAGPMLVETQYF.

There are a few counts of this clone. The chain couples TRBV12-3 or TRBV12-4 to TRBJ2-1; no clear D. The germline V and J ends were trimmed by 6 bases and 6 bases, with 18 bases remaining between them. This CDR3 region has 15 residues. The CDR3 bases are TGTGCCAGCAGCCACTACCCGACATACCCCAATGAGCAGTTCTTC. Amino acid sequence: CASSHYPTYPNEQFF.

This clone appeared once. This sequence joins TRBV4-1 and TRBJ2-7; D gene unclear. This CDR3 region has 13 residues. Trimming pared 1 base from V and 3 bases from J, leaving 7 bases between. Germline V lookup: CDR1 MGHRA, CDR2 YSYEKL. The DNA of the CDR3 is TGCGCCAGCAGCCAAGTGGGGAACTACGAGCAGTACTTC. Its protein is CASSQVGNYEQYF.

The chain combines TRBV20-1 with TRBJ2-7, with 10 bases fitting TRBD2. V shed 0 bases, J shed 9 bases, and the junction held 11 bases outside the gene matches. Germline CDR1 and CDR2: DFQATT and SNEGSKA (reference sequence). The CDR3 runs to 15 residues. The CDR3 DNA reads TGCAGTGCTAGAGATTGGGCTAGCGGGAGTCCCGCGCAGTACTTC. This sequence encodes CSARDWASGSPAQYF.

By sample fraction, this clone is medium-sized (0.01 to 0.1%). The J gene is TRBJ2-7, the V gene TRBV28; 8 bases are shared with TRBD2. V shed 5 bases, J shed 4 bases, and the junction held 10 bases outside the gene matches. The CDR3 sequence is 15 residues long. From germline, CDR1 is MDHEN and CDR2 SYDVKM. The CDR3 loop is CASSPLAGRLYEQYF. For the CDR3, the DNA is TGTGCCAGCAGTCCTCTAGCGGGCCGTTTATACGAGCAGTACTTC.

This clone was observed a handful of times. The chain recombines TRBV6-8 with TRBJ2-7; 10 bases are a match to TRBD1. Unmatched junction bases numbered 8, after V lost 1 base and J lost 2 bases. CDR3 length equals 17 residues. CDR1 is MNHGY and CDR2 is SAAAGT in the germline V gene. The CDR3 loop is CASSYCSGQGPTYEQYF. CDR3 DNA: TGTGCCAGCAGTTACTGTTCGGGACAGGGGCCCACCTACGAGCAGTACTTC.

This clone was recorded a few times. The chain is built from TRBV30 and TRBJ1-2; a weak D match, TRBD1 (5 bases). The CDR3 extends over 12 amino acids. Per germline, CDR1 GTSNPN and CDR2 SVGIG (reference sequence). V lost 2 bases to trimming and J lost 3 bases, with 7 bases between them. The CDR3 DNA is TGTGCCTGGAGTTGGGGGGACTATGGCTACACCTTC. It is translated as CAWSWGDYGYTF.

A note on this clone: Mismatch with germline at one junction end may stem from a read error. The chain recombines TRBV7-9 with TRBJ2-7; 8 nucleotides line up with TRBD1. The CDR3 runs to 15 residues. Germline assignment: CDR1 SEHNR and CDR2 FQNEAQ (reference sequence). The CDR3 nucleotides are TGTGCCGGCAGCCGAGGTCCGGGACAGGAGTACGAGCAGTACTTC. Amino acid sequence: CAGSRGPGQEYEQYF. Together with reference TRBV7-9 and TRBJ2-7, the CDR3 gives the full variable domain: DTGVSQNPRHKITKRGQNVTFRCDPISEHNRLYWYRQTLGQGPEFLTYFQNEAQLEKSRLLSDRFSAERPKGSFSTLEIQRTEQGDSAMYLCAGSRGPGQEYEQYFGPGTRLTVT.

The chain has TRBV9 and TRBJ2-1; TRBD2 matches 8 bases. In germline, CDR1 is SGDLS, CDR2 YYNGEE. V trimming: 3 bases; J trimming: 3 bases; junction bases outside the gene matches: 8. This CDR3 has 16 residues. The CDR3, as DNA: TGTGCCAGCAGCGCCGATAGCGGGACTTTCTACAATGAGCAGTTCTTC. Translating gives CASSADSGTFYNEQFF.

This clone is medium-sized (0.01 to 0.1%) by share. The chain links TRBV20-1 to TRBJ2-7, with D possibly called TRBD1 or TRBD2 (5 bases each). V lost 5 bases to trimming and J lost 0 bases, with 23 bases between them. From germline, CDR1 is DFQATT and CDR2 SNEGSKA (reference sequence). This CDR3 spans 17 amino acids. DNA for the CDR3: TGCAGTGCTGTTCTATTGTTCAGGGACCGCGGCTCCTACGAGCAGTACTTC. Its protein product is CSAVLLFRDRGSYEQYF.

This clone was counted a few times. The CDR3 region is CATSSRGRVVYNEQFF. The CDR3 DNA reads as TGTGCCACCAGCAGTCGAGGGAGGGTGGTTTACAATGAGCAGTTCTTC. V is TRBV15 and J is TRBJ2-1, with 7 bases identical to TRBD2. V shed 3 bases and J 4 bases; nucleotides not matched to a gene: 9. The CDR3 runs to 16 residues. CDR1 and CDR2 (germline): LNHNV, YYDKDF (reference sequence).

This clone is large in the sample. CDR3 region: CASSPEDRYNSPLHF. The CDR3 DNA is TGTGCCAGCAGTCCCGAGGACAGATATAATTCACCCCTCCACTTT. The rearrangement links TRBV6-1 to TRBJ1-6; D may be TRBD1 (6 bases). Trimming took 5 bases from V and 4 from J, leaving 12 bases between them. The germline V gene has CDR1 MNHNS and CDR2 SASEGT. CDR3 length: 15 amino acids.

This clone was seen only once. V is TRBV4-1 and J is TRBJ2-4, with D perhaps matching TRBD2 (6 bases). The CDR3 sequence is 16 residues long. The V end lost 4 bases, the J end lost 5 bases, and 18 bases lay between the germline ends. Germline CDR1 is MGHRA and CDR2 is YSYEKL. The CDR3 DNA reads TGCGCCAGCAGCCCCGCGGGTGGAGGGGCCCAAAACATTCAGTACTTC. This encodes CASSPAGGGAQNIQYF.

This clone is deemed medium-sized. The CDR3 DNA reads TGTGCCAGCAGCTTATGGGGCAGCACTAGCACAGATACGCAGTATTTT. This codes for CASSLWGSTSTDTQYF. V and J are TRBV7-8 and TRBJ2-3, with D perhaps matching TRBD1 (5 bases). This CDR3 spans 16 amino acids. The V and J ends lost 2 bases and 0 bases respectively, with 12 bases between them. The germline CDR1 and CDR2 sequences are SGHVS and FQNEAQ.

This clone was detected only a few times. J is TRBJ2-7 and V is TRBV7-2; D gene uncertain. This CDR3 is built from 12 residues. Germline CDR1 is SGHTA and CDR2 is FQGNSA. Between the trimmed V and J ends, which lost 5 bases and 6 bases, there was a span of 11 bases. CDR3 in amino acids: CASSRAGIEQYF. Written as DNA, the CDR3 is TGTGCCAGCAGCCGAGCTGGGATCGAGCAGTACTTC.

By share, this clone counts as medium-sized. The chain employs TRBV7-3 and TRBJ2-7; 8 nucleotides line up with TRBD2. Germline-derived CDR1 and CDR2 are SGHTA and FQGTGA. The V segment lost 5 bases and the J segment 0 bases; nucleotides outside the gene matches: 3. The length of the CDR3 is 14 residues. The CDR3, as DNA: TGTGCCAGCAGCCCAACTAGCGGCTCCTACGAGCAGTACTTC. Its protein is CASSPTSGSYEQYF.

The chain links TRBV7-2 to TRBJ2-7, with TRBD1 matching over 7 bases. Germline CDR1 SGHTA, CDR2 FQGNSA. This CDR3 is built from 13 residues. The J segment lost 6 bases and the V segment lost 4 bases, leaving 6 bases of the junction unmatched. The CDR3 DNA follows: TGTGCCAGCAGCTCAAGACAGGGCAGCGAGCAGTACTTC. This codes for CASSSRQGSEQYF.

The sample holds many counts of this clone. The rearrangement uses TRBV4-1 and TRBJ1-2; D is uncertain. The V gene's germline CDR1 is MGHRA and CDR2 YSYEKL. The CDR3 runs 15 residues. The V and J ends lost 0 bases and 1 base respectively, with 9 bases between them. This chain's CDR3 is CASSQEFQDNYGYTF. For the CDR3, the DNA is TGCGCCAGCAGCCAAGAATTCCAGGATAACTATGGCTACACCTTC.

This clone was observed a few times. This sequence joins TRBV6-6 and TRBJ2-5, with D tentatively TRBD1 or TRBD2 (5 bases each). The CDR3 runs to 17 residues. The germline V and J ends were trimmed by 0 bases and 1 base, with 15 bases remaining between them. Germline lookup yields CDR1 MNHNY and CDR2 SVGAGI (reference sequence). This chain's CDR3 is CASSYSWARESQETQYF. DNA for the CDR3: TGTGCCAGCAGTTACTCGTGGGCCAGGGAGAGCCAAGAGACCCAGTACTTC.

The chain links TRBV7-9 to TRBJ1-5; 7 bases match TRBD1. Germline CDR1 SEHNR, CDR2 FQNEAQ (reference sequence). V gave up 5 bases and J gave up 4 bases; unmatched junction bases: 5. This CDR3 spans 14 amino acids. The CDR3 is CASSPDRNNQPQHF. The DNA of the CDR3 is TGTGCCAGCAGCCCGGACAGGAATAATCAGCCCCAGCATTTT.

This clone was picked up many times. The chain combines TRBV19 with TRBJ2-1, with 8 bases identical to TRBD2. Trimming took 2 bases from V and 9 from J; bases not matched to a gene: 6. The CDR3 consists of 14 residues. Germline V gives CDR1 LNHDA, CDR2 SQIVND (reference sequence). CDR3 protein: CASSIQAGEAEQFF. The CDR3, as DNA: TGTGCCAGTAGTATACAAGCGGGAGAAGCTGAGCAGTTCTTC.

The chain has TRBV7-2 and TRBJ2-3; no reliable D call. V gave up 4 bases and J gave up 3 bases, with 11 bases separating them. CDR1 and CDR2 from the germline V gene are SGHTA and FQGNSA. The CDR3 sequence is 14 residues long. The CDR3 protein is CASSSGPQTDTQYF. In DNA form, the CDR3 reads TGTGCCAGCAGCTCCGGGCCTCAAACAGATACGCAGTATTTT.

This clone has at least ten counts. The V gene is TRBV9, the J gene TRBJ2-7; D is unresolved. CDR3 length: 15 residues. V lost 4 bases and J lost 5, with 19 bases in between. Germline-derived CDR1 and CDR2 are SGDLS and YYNGEE. The CDR3 DNA is TGTGCCAGCAGCATTACCCCCAGGTCGCAACACGAGCAGTACTTC. Amino acids: CASSITPRSQHEQYF. The full variable domain, in which reference TRBV9 and TRBJ2-7 provide the parts outside the CDR3, is DSGVTQTPKHLITATGQRVTLRCSPRSGDLSVYWYQQSLDQGLQFLIQYYNGEERAKGNILERFSAQQFPDLHSELNLSSLELGDSALYFCASSITPRSQHEQYFGPGTRLTVT.